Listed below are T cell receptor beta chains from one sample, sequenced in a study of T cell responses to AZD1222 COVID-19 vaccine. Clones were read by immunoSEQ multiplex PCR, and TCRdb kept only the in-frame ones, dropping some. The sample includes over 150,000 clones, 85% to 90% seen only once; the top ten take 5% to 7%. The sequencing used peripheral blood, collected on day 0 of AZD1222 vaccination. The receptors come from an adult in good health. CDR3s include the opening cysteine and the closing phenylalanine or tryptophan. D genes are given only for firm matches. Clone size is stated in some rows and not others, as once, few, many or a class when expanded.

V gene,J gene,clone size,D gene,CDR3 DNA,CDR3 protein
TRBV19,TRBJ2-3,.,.,TGTGCCAGTAGCCTGGACGGCGGGACCCTGACGGCAGATACGCAGTATTTT,CASSLDGGTLTADTQYF
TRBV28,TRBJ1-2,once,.,TGTGCCAGCAGGACCTCCAGGGCGACTTTAAACTATGGCTACACCTTC,CASRTSRATLNYGYTF
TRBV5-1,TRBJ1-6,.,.,TGCGCCAGCAGCTTGACACAGAGCAGTTCACCCCTCCACTTT,CASSLTQSSSPLHF
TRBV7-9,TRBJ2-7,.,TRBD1,TGTGCCAGCAGCCTAGACAGGGGGACCTACGAGCAGTACTTC,CASSLDRGTYEQYF
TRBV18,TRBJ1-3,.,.,TGTGCCAGCTCACCGTACGTCGACCTTGGAAACACCATATATTTT,CASSPYVDLGNTIYF
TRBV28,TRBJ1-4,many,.,TGTGCCAGCAGTTCGGGACCTACCCAAGAAAAACTGTTTTTT,CASSSGPTQEKLFF
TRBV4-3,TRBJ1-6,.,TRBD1,TGCGCCAGCAGCCGCGAGACAGGGGGTTCACCCCTCCACTTT,CASSRETGGSPLHF
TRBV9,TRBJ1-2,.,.,TGTGCCAGCAGCGTCGGACAGCCAAGTAACTATGGCTACACCTTC,CASSVGQPSNYGYTF
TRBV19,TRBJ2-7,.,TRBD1,TGTGCCAGTAGTACCGGAACAGGGGGGAACTCCTACGAGCAGTACTTC,CASSTGTGGNSYEQYF
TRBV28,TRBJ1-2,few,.,TGTGCCAGCAGTTTAATTCGCGAGAGGGGCTATGGCTACACCTTC,CASSLIRERGYGYTF
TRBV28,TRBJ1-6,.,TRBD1,TGTGCCAGCAGTTTTAGGGTATATGGGGACAGGCTTAATTCACCCCTCCACTTT,CASSFRVYGDRLNSPLHF
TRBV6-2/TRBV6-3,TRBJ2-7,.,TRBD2,TGTGCCAGCAGTCAACGGGGGGGGTTGACGCCCTACGAGCAGTACTTC,CASSQRGGLTPYEQYF
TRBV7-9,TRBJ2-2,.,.,TGTGCCAGCAGCACCGGGACGGACACCGGGGAGCTGTTTTTT,CASSTGTDTGELFF
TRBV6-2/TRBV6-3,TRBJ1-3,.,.,TGTGCCAGCAGTTACTCCGGGTACTCTGGAAACACCATATATTTT,CASSYSGYSGNTIYF
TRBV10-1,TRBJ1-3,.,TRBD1,TGTCCGGGACAGATCTTCTCTGGAAACACCATATATTTT,CPGQIFSGNTIYF
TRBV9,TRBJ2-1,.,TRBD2,TGTGCCAGCAGCATGACGGGACTAGCGGGTACTGAGCAGTTCTTC,CASSMTGLAGTEQFF